What follows are 21 T cell receptor beta chains derived from one specimen sequenced in a study of shared clonotypes between healthy human individuals. Method: immunoSEQ multiplex PCR; TCRdb's copy keeps in-frame clones and lacks some. The repertoire holds a few million clones, with 90% to 95% as singletons. Specimen: naive CD4+ T cells from PBMCs. The subset is: CD45RA+ positively selected. Source of these receptors: a young man in good health. Some clones in this sample may be carry-over from other donors' samples.

This rearrangement joins TRBV27 to TRBJ2-2, with TRBD1 matching over 8 bases. The CDR3 is 15 amino acids. CDR1 MNHEY and CDR2 SMNVEV come from the germline V gene (reference sequence). V gave up 6 bases and J gave up 2 bases; unmatched junction bases: 5. CDR3 nucleotides: TGTGCCAGCAGCAGGACAGGGCGAAACACCGGGGAGCTGTTTTTT. It yields the protein CASSRTGRNTGELFF.

The V gene is TRBV5-4, the J gene TRBJ2-3; 8 bases align to TRBD1. The CDR3 totals 14 residues. Per germline, CDR1 SGHNT and CDR2 YYREEE (reference sequence). Losses at the gene ends were 3 bases for V and 5 bases for J; bases not matched to a gene: 5. CDR3 in DNA: TGTGCCAGCAGCTCGCCACAGGGGGGAGATACGCAGTATTTT. It encodes CASSSPQGGDTQYF.

This chain joins TRBV19 and TRBJ1-1; no definite D call. Trimming pared 10 bases from V and 5 bases from J, leaving 14 bases between. Germline values: CDR1 LNHDA, CDR2 SQIVND (reference sequence). This CDR3 is built from 12 residues. The CDR3 bases are TGTGCCACCCGGACGGTGAGTACTGAAGCTTTCTTT. It is translated as CATRTVSTEAFF.

The chain joins TRBV28 to TRBJ2-7; TRBD1 is a possible D gene (5 bases). The CDR3 extends over 15 amino acids. Trimming shortened V by 2 bases and J by 2 bases, and 13 bases separated the two germline ends. Germline loops: CDR1 MDHEN, CDR2 SYDVKM. This CDR3 reads CASSLRAGLTYEQYF. CDR3 nucleotides: TGTGCCAGCAGTTTAAGGGCAGGGCTCACCTACGAGCAGTACTTC.

The J gene is TRBJ1-4, the V gene TRBV28; the D is unclear. V was cut by 8 bases and J by 6 bases, with 13 bases left in between. The CDR3 covers 13 residues. Germline CDR1 is MDHEN and CDR2 is SYDVKM. In nucleotides, the CDR3 is TGTGCCAGCCCCCGAGGCCGTGATGAAAAACTGTTTTTT. This sequence encodes CASPRGRDEKLFF.

This chain joins TRBV6-5 and TRBJ1-2; 7 nucleotides line up with TRBD1. Germline V gene data show CDR1 as MNHEY and CDR2 as SVGAGI. V shed 10 bases, J shed 8 bases, and the junction held 7 bases outside the gene matches. This CDR3 has 11 residues. This chain's CDR3 is CATVTGRGYTF. The CDR3 DNA reads TGTGCCACCGTGACAGGGAGAGGCTACACCTTC.

This clone was seen a single time. This rearrangement joins TRBV28 to TRBJ1-1; no reliable D call. The CDR3 consists of 13 residues. The germline V gene has CDR1 MDHEN and CDR2 SYDVKM. V lost 7 bases, J lost 2 bases, and 11 bases lay in between. The CDR3 region is CASTIQSNTEAFF. CDR3 nucleotides: TGTGCCAGCACCATTCAGAGTAACACTGAAGCTTTCTTT.

The chain links TRBV30 to TRBJ1-2; D gene ambiguous. Germline V gene lookup returns CDR1 GTSNPN and CDR2 SVGIG (reference sequence). V was clipped by 1 base and J by 3 bases, with 36 bases between them. This CDR3 spans 22 amino acids. The CDR3 DNA reads as TGTGCCTGGAGTGGACCTCGTGTCGGGAGCACCATAGGAAGGCAGGTGGACTATGGCTACACCTTC. This gives the protein CAWSGPRVGSTIGRQVDYGYTF. Using reference TRBV30 and TRBJ1-2 for the parts outside the CDR3, the full variable domain is SQTIHQWPATLVQPVGSPLSLECTVEGTSNPNLYWYRQAAGRGLQLLFYSVGIGQISSEVPQNLSASRPQDRQFILSSKKLLLSDSGFYLCAWSGPRVGSTIGRQVDYGYTFGSGTRLTVV.

The gene calls are TRBV7-3 and TRBJ2-4, with no clear D. The CDR3 consists of 15 residues. Trimming pared 5 bases from V and 8 bases from J, leaving 19 bases between. Germline V gene lookup returns CDR1 SGHTA and CDR2 FQGTGA. The CDR3 DNA reads TGTGCCAGCAGCCCTCTGGGTCGTGAAGGAGACATTCAGTACTTC. Residues: CASSPLGREGDIQYF.

The chain carries TRBV5-1 and TRBJ2-7, with 7 bases identical to TRBD1. Germline V gene sequence: CDR1 SGHRS, CDR2 YFSETQ. V lost 1 base to trimming and J lost 5 bases; unmatched junction nucleotides: 6. The CDR3 totals 14 residues. The CDR3 loop reads CASSLRTGIDEQYF. The CDR3 bases are TGCGCCAGCAGCTTGAGGACAGGTATTGACGAGCAGTACTTC. Supplemented by reference TRBV5-1 and TRBJ2-7, the full variable domain reads KAGVTQTPRYLIKTRGQQVTLSCSPISGHRSVSWYQQTPGQGLQFLFEYFSETQRNKGNFPGRFSGRQFSNSRSEMNVSTLELGDSALYLCASSLRTGIDEQYFGPGTRLTVT.

This clone was seen only once. The genes are TRBV10-3 and TRBJ2-1; 13 nucleotides line up with TRBD2. Germline-derived CDR1 and CDR2 are ENHRY and SYGVKD. The CDR3 has 18 amino acids. The V and J ends lost 5 bases and 0 bases, in that order; junction bases with no gene match: 7. CDR3 loop: CAISIGLAGASSYNEQFF. The CDR3 bases are TGTGCCATCAGTATAGGACTAGCGGGGGCGAGCTCCTACAATGAGCAGTTCTTC.

CDR3 DNA sequence: TGTGCCATCAGTGGGACAGCCGAAGCGGTCTATGGCTACACCTTC. Amino acids: CAISGTAEAVYGYTF. V usage is TRBV10-3 and J usage is TRBJ1-2; D perhaps matches TRBD1 (6 bases). V lost 4 bases, J lost 4 bases, and 16 bases lay in between. The CDR3 spans 15 residues. Looked up from germline, CDR1 is ENHRY and CDR2 is SYGVKD.

J is TRBJ1-2 and V is TRBV2; D is undetermined. V lost 4 bases to trimming and J lost 7 bases, with 13 bases between them. There are 13 residues in the CDR3. Germline CDR1 and CDR2: SNHLY and FYNNEI. This CDR3 is CASSVEGGGGYTF. The CDR3 region has the DNA TGTGCCAGCAGTGTCGAGGGAGGAGGTGGCTACACCTTC.

The chain has TRBV18 and TRBJ1-3; perhaps TRBD1 as D (6 bases). The CDR3 has 16 amino acids. Germline CDR1 KGHSH, CDR2 LQKENI. V lost 0 bases to trimming and J lost 3 bases, with 12 bases between them. Written as DNA, the CDR3 is TGTGCCAGCTCACCACCACAGGGCGTTGGTGGAAACACCATATATTTT. Encoded protein: CASSPPQGVGGNTIYF. Full variable domain (outside the CDR3, taken from reference TRBV18 and TRBJ1-3): NAGVMQNPRHLVRRRGQEARLRCSPMKGHSHVYWYRQLPEEGLKFMVYLQKENIIDESGMPKERFSAEFPKEGPSILRIQQVVRGDSAAYFCASSPPQGVGGNTIYFGEGSWLTVV.

V is TRBV11-2 and J is TRBJ2-1, with D possibly being TRBD2 (5 bases). The V end was cut by 6 bases, the J end by 9 bases, with 15 bases between. Germline-derived CDR1 and CDR2 are SGHAT and FQNNGV. This CDR3 has 13 residues. The CDR3 nucleotides read TGTGCCAGCAGACCGGGGATTCTGGGTGAGCAGTTCTTC. Translation: CASRPGILGEQFF.

The chain carries TRBV11-2 and TRBJ1-3, with D unclear. The CDR3 runs 14 residues. CDR1 and CDR2 (germline): SGHAT, FQNNGV. V lost 1 base, J lost 5 bases, and 9 bases lay in between. This CDR3 reads CASSLGASRNTIYF. DNA of the CDR3: TGTGCCAGCAGCTTAGGGGCTTCCAGAAACACCATATATTTT.

The rearrangement joins TRBV5-1 to TRBJ1-1; 9 bases line up with TRBD1. The germline V gene encodes CDR1 SGHRS and CDR2 YFSETQ. The CDR3 has 14 residues. Trimming removed 4 bases from V and 3 bases from J; junction bases left unmatched: 4. As DNA, the CDR3 is TGCGCCAGCAGCGTACAGGGGGCCGACACTGAAGCTTTCTTT. This gives the protein CASSVQGADTEAFF.

The genes are TRBV25-1 and TRBJ1-2; D uncertain. The CDR3 loop spans 15 amino acids. V lost 4 bases to trimming and J lost 5 bases, with 17 bases between them. The germline gives CDR1 MGHDK, CDR2 SYGVNS. The CDR3 DNA follows: TGTGCCAGCAGTGGGCATGACGCCAGCTCGTATGGCTACACCTTC. Translation gives CASSGHDASSYGYTF.

Note on this clone: The identical CDR3 is also encoded by other nucleotide sequences in the sample. The V and J genes are TRBV5-1 and TRBJ1-2; 9 nucleotides match TRBD1. V lost 4 bases to trimming and J lost 1 base; unmatched junction nucleotides: 2. This CDR3 contains 14 residues. Germline V lookup: CDR1 SGHRS, CDR2 YFSETQ. CDR3 sequence reads: CASSPDRGNYGYTF. CDR3 nucleotides: TGCGCCAGCAGCCCGGACAGGGGTAACTATGGCTACACCTTC.

This rearrangement joins TRBV11-3 to TRBJ2-5; 8 bases line up with TRBD1. CDR3 length equals 16 residues. Germline assignment: CDR1 SGHNT and CDR2 YENEEA. Trimming at V came to 5 bases and at J to 4 bases, leaving 12 bases not matched to a gene. CDR3 in DNA: TGTGCCAGCAGCAACCCGACAGGGGATCCCAGAGAGACCCAGTACTTC. It is translated as CASSNPTGDPRETQYF.

CDR3 residues: CASSDFLPTSGSYEQYF. CDR3 sequence (DNA): TGTGCCAGCAGTGACTTTTTGCCGACTAGCGGGAGCTACGAGCAGTACTTC. The chain is built from TRBV6-1 and TRBJ2-7; 12 nucleotides line up with TRBD2. V shed 3 bases and J 3 bases; nucleotides not matched to a gene: 9. This CDR3 comprises 17 residues. Germline CDR1 MNHNS, CDR2 SASEGT.